This TCR beta chain is drawn from a study of T cell responses to AZD1222 COVID-19 vaccine (dated by TCRdb to the early 2020s). Regarding the study in general: TCR sequencing covered 233 trial participants: 200 to 220 given two doses of AZD1222 and 26 given two doses of MenACWY control vaccine. Trial participants were enrolled into age subgroups of 18-55, 56-69 and 70-plus years, which contained about 150, 27 and 61 TCR-sequenced participants, respectively.

A few counts support this clone. Its antigen target is currently unknown. The input lacks base qualities; no much larger clone sits a single base away. The CDR3 regions of human TCRbeta chains were analyzed by immunosequencing. In the original analysis: TCRs in the repertoires were matched against a reference library of SARS-CoV-2-specific TCRs that had been generated with the MIRA antigen-specificity platform. Breadth was defined as the fraction of unique TCRs that were SARS-CoV-2-associated. Depth was defined as the fraction of total T cells that were SARS-CoV-2-associated. Using the MIRA data, every spike-specific TCR was mapped to the spike region that the TCR reacted to and assigned to either a CD4 or a CD8 class. Log10-transformed breadth and depth values were compared by one-way ANOVA with Sidak's multiple comparisons tests. TCRdb limited this immuneACCESS table to in-frame rearrangements with V and J called. A share of clones is missing; checked studies link under half to unresolved V genes, and the rest is unexplained. V and J calls and clone size are given by that table; D and trimming were obtained from the DNA. The sample table records tens of thousands of clones; roughly 86% of these occur just once. The top ten hold approximately 2.4% of the sample.

The sample's time point, from its label and the paper: about 28 days (+/-7) after the second vaccine dose. AZD1222 recipients whose second dose came at about 4 weeks and those whose second dose came at about 12 weeks were combined into one group, since spike-specific TCR depth and breadth did not differ between the two schedules. Vaccinee samples were obtained from the UK trials COV001 and COV002, which included a single-blind randomized controlled phase 2/3 trial of AZD1222 (ChAdOx1 nCoV-19) in healthy adults. For TCRbeta chain sequencing, PBMC samples were collected from trial participants at day 0 and at day 28 after the second dose. Beyond this particular receptor, the publication reports: The 56-69-year group was small, and its depth increase did not reach significance, likely because of low power. After two AZD1222 doses, spike-specific TCR breadth and depth were significantly higher than at day 0 and than in MenACWY recipients. The vaccine-associated CD4 TCRs covered the entire spike protein, and the dominant responses fell in regions 160-218 and 743-854. Reportedly, close to half of the unique spike-specific TCRs recognized epitopes lying outside the regions that are mutated in the B.1.351 and B.1.1.7 variants. Because no samples from the day 14 peak response were available, repertoires could be characterized only after the peak T cell response. Participants were mostly white British and included more females than males, and it was suggested by the authors that clonal diversity may have been underestimated. Only five or six AZD1222 recipients were SARS-CoV-2 seropositive at baseline, limiting conclusions about previously exposed vaccinees.

This sequence was found in an adult who received the AZD1222 COVID-19 vaccine. Sequences were derived from peripheral blood, sampled 28 days after the second AZD1222 dose.

The bases are TGTGCCAGCAGCCAAGTAGCGCGGGAGCAGTACTTC. This codes for CASSQVAREQYF. This chain joins TRBV3-1 (or the pseudogene TRBV3-2) to TRBJ2-7; the D region possibly corresponds to TRBD2 (5 bases align). According to the germline V gene (reference sequence), CDR1 reads LGHDT and CDR2 reads YNNKEL. From the cysteine up to the phenylalanine, the CDR3 has a length of 12 residues. Of the read, only the CDR3 DNA is kept; its 36 bases are in frame from base 1. V is reduced by 1 base and J by 7 bases, leaving a spacing of 8 bases between them.